The clone carrying this TCR beta chain was observed a handful of times. Its antigen is still unknown. The entry originates in a study of identical twins. Template switching introduced a universal primer site, and the cDNA bore unique molecular identifiers. TCRdb analysed the 5' RACE reads with MiXCR anew, one entry per CDR3 protein. The sample carries roughly 1.6 million distinct CDR3 sequences, around 29% recorded once. The germline V gene encodes CDR1 MNHEY and CDR2 SVGAGI. V lost 2 bases and J 0 bases, leaving 8 bases between the germline ends. The CDR3 covers 15 residues. General study points: Carriage of fewer insertions was seen in abundant cord blood beta clonotypes, whereas memory repertoires showed none.

Sequences were obtained from cord blood. The rearrangement joins TRBV6-5 to TRBJ1-5; unclear D gene. The sequence came from a newborn girl in good health. The CDR3 coding sequence is TGTGCCAGCAGTTACACCCGGGGTAGCAATCAGCCCCAGCATTTT. As protein: CASSYTRGSNQPQHF.